Here is one TCR beta chain with its context. The antigen remains unidentified. This entry belongs to a study of T cells after yellow fever vaccination. Study-wide findings and caveats: Only a minor proportion of clonotypes was detected across both CD4 and CD8 compartments. Post-booster repertoires contained most primary-vaccination clones again (approximately 95% CD4, approximately 88% CD8).

MiXCR was run by TCRdb on the 5' RACE reads, yielding one entry per CDR3 protein. Of about 340,000 distinct CDR3 sequences in the sample, around 13% were seen once. This CDR3 comprises 12 residues. With 5 bases removed from V and 7 bases from J, the gap between germline ends came to 9 bases. Looked up from germline, CDR1 is SGHTA and CDR2 is FQGTGA. V is TRBV7-3 and J is TRBJ1-5; no reliable D call. This sample comprised CD4+ T cells sorted from PBMCs, obtained 15 days after the yellow fever booster vaccination. The receptor was derived from a young man who received the YFV17D yellow fever vaccine. The CDR3 region is CASSLPGQPQHF. CDR3 nucleotide sequence: TGTGCCAGCAGCCTACCGGGCCAGCCCCAGCATTTT.